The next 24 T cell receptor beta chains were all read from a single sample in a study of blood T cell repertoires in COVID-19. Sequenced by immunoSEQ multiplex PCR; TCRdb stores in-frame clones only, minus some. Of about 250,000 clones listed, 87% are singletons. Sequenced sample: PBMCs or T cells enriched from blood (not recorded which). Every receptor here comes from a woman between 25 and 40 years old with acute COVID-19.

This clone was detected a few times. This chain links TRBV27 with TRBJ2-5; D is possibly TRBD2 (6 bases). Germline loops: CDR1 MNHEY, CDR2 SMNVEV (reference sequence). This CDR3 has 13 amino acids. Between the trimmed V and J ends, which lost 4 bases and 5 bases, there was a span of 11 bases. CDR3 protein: CASSYGTFETQYF. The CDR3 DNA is TGTGCCAGCAGTTACGGGACTTTCGAGACCCAGTACTTC.

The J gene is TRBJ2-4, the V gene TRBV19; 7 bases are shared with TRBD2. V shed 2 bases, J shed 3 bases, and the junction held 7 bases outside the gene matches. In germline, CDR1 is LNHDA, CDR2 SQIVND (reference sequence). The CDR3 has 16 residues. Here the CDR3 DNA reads TGTGCCAGTAGTATACAAGCGGGGTTAGACAAAAACATTCAGTACTTC. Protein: CASSIQAGLDKNIQYF.

Written as DNA, the CDR3 is TGTGCCAGCAGCCAAGATACACGGAGCGAGCAGTACTTC. It translates to CASSQDTRSEQYF. The gene calls are TRBV3-1 (or the pseudogene TRBV3-2) and TRBJ2-7, with D unclear. Germline lookup yields CDR1 LGHDT and CDR2 YNNKEL (reference sequence). The CDR3 contains 13 residues. V dropped 0 bases and J dropped 6 bases, with 9 bases sitting between them.

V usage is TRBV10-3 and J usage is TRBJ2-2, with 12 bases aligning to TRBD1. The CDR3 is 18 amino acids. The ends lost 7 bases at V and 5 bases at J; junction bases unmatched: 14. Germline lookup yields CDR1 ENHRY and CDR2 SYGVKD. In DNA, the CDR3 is TGTGCCATCACCAGGGGACAGGGGGCGGCGATGAGTACCGGGGAGCTGTTTTTT. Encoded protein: CAITRGQGAAMSTGELFF.

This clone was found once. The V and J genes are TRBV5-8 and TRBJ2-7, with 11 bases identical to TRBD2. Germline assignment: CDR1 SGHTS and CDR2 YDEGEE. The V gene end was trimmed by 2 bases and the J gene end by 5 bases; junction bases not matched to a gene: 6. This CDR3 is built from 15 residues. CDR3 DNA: TGTGCCAGCAGCTTTCAGACTAGCGGGAACCACGAGCAGTACTTC. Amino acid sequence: CASSFQTSGNHEQYF.

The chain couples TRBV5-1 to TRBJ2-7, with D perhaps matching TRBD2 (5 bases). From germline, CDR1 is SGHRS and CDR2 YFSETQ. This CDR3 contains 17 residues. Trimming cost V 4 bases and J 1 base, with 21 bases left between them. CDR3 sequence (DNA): TGCGCCAGCAGCCTGAGGGTCGGGCACCTTGAATCCTACGAGCAGTACTTC. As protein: CASSLRVGHLESYEQYF.

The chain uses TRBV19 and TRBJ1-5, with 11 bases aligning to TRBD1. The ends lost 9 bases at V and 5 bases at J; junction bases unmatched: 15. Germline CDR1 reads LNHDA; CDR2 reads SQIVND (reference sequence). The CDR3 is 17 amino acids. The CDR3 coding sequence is TGTGCCAGCTCCGGGACAGGGGGACTTCGTAGAGATCAGCCCCAGCATTTT. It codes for CASSGTGGLRRDQPQHF. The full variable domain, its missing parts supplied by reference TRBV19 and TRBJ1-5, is DGGITQSPKYLFRKEGQNVTLSCEQNLNHDAMYWYRQDPGQGLRLIYYSQIVNDFQKGDIAEGYSVSREKKESFPLTVTSAQKNPTAFYLCASSGTGGLRRDQPQHFGDGTRLSIL.

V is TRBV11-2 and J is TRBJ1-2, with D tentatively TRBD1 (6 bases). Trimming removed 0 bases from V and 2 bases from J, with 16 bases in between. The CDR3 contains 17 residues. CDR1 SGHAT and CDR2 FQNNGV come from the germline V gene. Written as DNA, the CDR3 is TGTGCCAGCAGCTTAGACGGGATCCGAGGACAGAACTATGGCTACACCTTC. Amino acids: CASSLDGIRGQNYGYTF.

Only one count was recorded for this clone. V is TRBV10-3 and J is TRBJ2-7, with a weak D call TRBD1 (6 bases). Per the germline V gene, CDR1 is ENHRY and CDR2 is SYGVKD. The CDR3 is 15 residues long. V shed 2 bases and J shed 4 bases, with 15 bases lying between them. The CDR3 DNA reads TGTGCCATCAGTGAGGAGAACAGGGTAGGGTACGAGCAGTACTTC. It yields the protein CAISEENRVGYEQYF.

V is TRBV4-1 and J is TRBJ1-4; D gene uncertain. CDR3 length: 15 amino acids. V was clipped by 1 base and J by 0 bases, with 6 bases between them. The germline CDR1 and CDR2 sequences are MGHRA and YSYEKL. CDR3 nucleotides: TGCGCCAGCAGCCAAGTGAGAACAACTAATGAAAAACTGTTTTTT. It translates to CASSQVRTTNEKLFF.

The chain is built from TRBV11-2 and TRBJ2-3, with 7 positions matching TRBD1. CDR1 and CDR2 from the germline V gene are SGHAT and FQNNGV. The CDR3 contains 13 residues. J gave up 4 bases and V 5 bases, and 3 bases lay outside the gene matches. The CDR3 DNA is TGTGCCAGCAGCCGGACAGGTCCAGATACGCAGTATTTT. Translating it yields CASSRTGPDTQYF.

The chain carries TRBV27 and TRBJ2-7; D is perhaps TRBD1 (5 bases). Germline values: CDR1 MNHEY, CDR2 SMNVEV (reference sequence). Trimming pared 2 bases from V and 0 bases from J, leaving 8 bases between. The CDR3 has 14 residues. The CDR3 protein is CASSLRGRSYEQYF. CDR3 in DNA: TGTGCCAGCAGTTTAAGGGGCCGCTCCTACGAGCAGTACTTC.

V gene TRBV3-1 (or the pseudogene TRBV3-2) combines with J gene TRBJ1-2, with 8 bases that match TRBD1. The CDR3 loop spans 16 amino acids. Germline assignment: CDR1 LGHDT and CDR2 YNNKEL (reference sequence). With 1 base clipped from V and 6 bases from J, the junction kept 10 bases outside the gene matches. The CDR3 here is CASSQGVSRGRDGYTF. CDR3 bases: TGTGCCAGCAGCCAAGGAGTGAGCAGGGGGCGAGATGGCTACACCTTC.

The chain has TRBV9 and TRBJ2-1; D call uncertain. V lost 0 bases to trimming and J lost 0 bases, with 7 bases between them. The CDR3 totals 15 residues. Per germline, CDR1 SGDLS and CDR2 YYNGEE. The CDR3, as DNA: TGTGCCAGCAGCGTAGACGGTTACTCCTACAATGAGCAGTTCTTC. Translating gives CASSVDGYSYNEQFF.

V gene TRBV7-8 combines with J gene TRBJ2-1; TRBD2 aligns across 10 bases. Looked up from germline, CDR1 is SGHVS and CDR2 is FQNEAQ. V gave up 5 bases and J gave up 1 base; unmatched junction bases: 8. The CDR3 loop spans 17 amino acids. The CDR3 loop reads CASSRVKAGGSYNEQFF. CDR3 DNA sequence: TGTGCCAGCAGCCGCGTGAAAGCGGGGGGGTCCTACAATGAGCAGTTCTTC.

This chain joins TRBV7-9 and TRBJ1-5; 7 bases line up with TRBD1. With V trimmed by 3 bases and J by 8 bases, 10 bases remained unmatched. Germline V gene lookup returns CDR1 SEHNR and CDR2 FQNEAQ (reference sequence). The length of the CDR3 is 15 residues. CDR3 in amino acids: CASSFGNRGNEPQHF. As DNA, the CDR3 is TGTGCCAGCAGCTTTGGGAACAGGGGAAATGAGCCCCAGCATTTT.

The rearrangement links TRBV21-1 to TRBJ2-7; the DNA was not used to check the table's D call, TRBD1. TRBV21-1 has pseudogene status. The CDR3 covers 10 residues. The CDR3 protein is CASSFRDNSF. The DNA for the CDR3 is TGTGCCAGCAGTTTCCGGGACAATAGTTTC.

The CDR3 here is CASTLPWSVGTEAFF. The CDR3, as DNA: TGTGCCAGCACCCTCCCCTGGTCGGTCGGCACTGAAGCTTTCTTT. The chain uses TRBV28 and TRBJ1-1, with D unclear. The CDR3 runs 15 residues. Per germline, CDR1 MDHEN and CDR2 SYDVKM. Trimming removed 7 bases at V and 4 bases at J, with 19 bases between.

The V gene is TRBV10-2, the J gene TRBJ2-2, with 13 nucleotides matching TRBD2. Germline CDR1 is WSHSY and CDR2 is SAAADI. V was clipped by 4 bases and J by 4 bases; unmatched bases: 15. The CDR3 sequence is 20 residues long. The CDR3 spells CASSVRLAGGPLVSTGELFF. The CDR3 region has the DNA TGCGCCAGCAGTGTCCGACTAGCGGGAGGCCCCTTGGTTTCCACCGGGGAGCTGTTTTTT.

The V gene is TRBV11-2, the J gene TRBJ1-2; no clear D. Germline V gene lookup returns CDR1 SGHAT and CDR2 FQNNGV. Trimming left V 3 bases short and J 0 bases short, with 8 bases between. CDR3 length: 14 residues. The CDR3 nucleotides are TGTGCCAGCAGCTTGACATCCACTAACTATGGCTACACCTTC. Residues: CASSLTSTNYGYTF.

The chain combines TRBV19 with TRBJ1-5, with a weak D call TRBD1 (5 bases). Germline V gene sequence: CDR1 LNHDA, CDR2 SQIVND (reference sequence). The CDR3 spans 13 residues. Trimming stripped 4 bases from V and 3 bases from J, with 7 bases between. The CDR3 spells CASSKGDNQPQHF. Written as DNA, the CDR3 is TGTGCCAGTAGTAAAGGGGACAATCAGCCCCAGCATTTT.

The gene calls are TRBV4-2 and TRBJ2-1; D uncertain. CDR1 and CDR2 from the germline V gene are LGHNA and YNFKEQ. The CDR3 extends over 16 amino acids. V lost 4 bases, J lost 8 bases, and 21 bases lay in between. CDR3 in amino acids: CASSPQASFRFDEQFF. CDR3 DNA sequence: TGTGCCAGCAGCCCGCAGGCTTCGTTTAGGTTCGATGAGCAGTTCTTC.

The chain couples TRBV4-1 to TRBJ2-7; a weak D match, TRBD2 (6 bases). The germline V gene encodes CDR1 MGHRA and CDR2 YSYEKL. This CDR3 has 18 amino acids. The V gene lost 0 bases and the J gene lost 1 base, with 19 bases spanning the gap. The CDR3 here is CASSQDSGGVMRSYEQYF. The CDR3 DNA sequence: TGCGCCAGCAGCCAAGATTCAGGCGGGGTGATGAGGTCCTACGAGCAGTACTTC.

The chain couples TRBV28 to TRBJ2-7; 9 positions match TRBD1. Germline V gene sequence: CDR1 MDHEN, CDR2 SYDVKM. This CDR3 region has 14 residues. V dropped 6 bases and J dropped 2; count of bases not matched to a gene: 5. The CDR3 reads CASRPRTGAYEQYF. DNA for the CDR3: TGTGCCAGCAGGCCGCGGACAGGGGCCTACGAGCAGTACTTC.